This TCR beta chain was documented in a study of blood T cell repertoires in COVID-19. Study context: PBMCs, B-cell-depleted T cells, or T cells provided the cDNA or gDNA that made up the material.

Profiled with immunoSEQ multiplex PCR; TCRdb holds only in-frame clones, not every one. The data contain 200,000 or so clones, 70% to 90% of them singletons. This CDR3 comprises 16 residues. V gave up 3 bases and J gave up 1 base; unmatched junction bases: 5. CDR1 and CDR2 (germline): MDHEN, SYDVKM. This clone was counted a single time. This chain joins TRBV28 and TRBJ2-5; 10 nucleotides match TRBD2. The origin of this receptor is a woman aged 40 to 50 with acute COVID-19. The sequencing sample was made of PBMCs or T cells enriched from blood (not recorded which). CDR3 loop: CASSFAGTSAQETQYF. CDR3 nucleotides: TGTGCCAGCAGTTTTGCCGGGACTAGCGCCCAAGAGACCCAGTACTTC. Based on the CDR3 plus reference TRBV28 and TRBJ2-5, the full variable domain is DVKVTQSSRYLVKRTGEKVFLECVQDMDHENMFWYRQDPGLGLRLIYFSYDVKMKEKGDIPEGYSVSREKKERFSLILESASTNQTSMYLCASSFAGTSAQETQYFGPGTRLLVL.